This passage covers 5 T cell receptor beta chains from one sample sequenced in a study of regulatory T cells in long-lasting Graves disease. With iRepertoire HTBI primers and Arm-PCR of CDR3 regions, TCR beta libraries were built. TCRdb used MiXCR to reprocess the multiplex PCR reads, holding one entry per CDR3 protein. In the table there are about 540,000 distinct CDR3 sequences, approximately 12% of which are singletons. The time point was: newly diagnosed GD, antithyroid drugs for less than 3 months. Extracted RNA from PBMCs served as the source of the TCR library. These data were likewise used in another study, on T cells in Graves' hyperthyroidism and ophthalmopathy.

The specimen comprised peripheral blood mononuclear cells (PBMCs), sampled at new diagnosis, from a patient treated with antithyroid drugs. These receptors were obtained from a young man with Graves disease.

This clonotype came up many times. The J gene is TRBJ2-7, the V gene TRBV5-4, with D possibly TRBD1 on 6 matching bases. V was shortened by 0 bases and J by 6 bases, with 13 bases between the two germline ends. The CDR3 is 14 amino acids. CDR1 is SGHNT, CDR2 YYREEE, per germline (reference sequence). CDR3 nucleotides: TGTGCCAGCAGCTTGGTAGACAGGCCCATCGAGCAGTACTTC. Translating gives CASSLVDRPIEQYF.

The chain couples TRBV6-5 to TRBJ1-1, with 7 nucleotides matching TRBD1. CDR3 length equals 13 residues. Trimming at V came to 3 bases and at J to 3 bases, leaving 1 base not matched to a gene. The V gene's germline CDR1 is MNHEY and CDR2 SVGAGI. This chain's CDR3 is CASSYTGDTEAFF. The CDR3 DNA is TGTGCCAGCAGTTATACAGGGGACACTGAAGCTTTCTTT.

There are many counts of this clonotype. The V gene is TRBV30, the J gene TRBJ1-4; D is ambiguous. The germline V gene has CDR1 GTSNPN and CDR2 SVGIG (reference sequence). The CDR3 spans 12 residues. The DNA of the CDR3 is TGTGCTTTCGGGGAATCTAATGAAAAACTGTTTTTT. It translates to CAFGESNEKLFF. The full variable domain, rest sourced from reference TRBV30 and TRBJ1-4, is SQTIHQWPATLVQPVGSPLSLECTVEGTSNPNLYWYRQAAGRGLQLLFYSVGIGQISSEVPQNLSASRPQDRQFILSSKKLLLSDSGFYLCAFGESNEKLFFGSGTQLSVL.

This clonotype was recorded many times. The V call is TRBV28, the J call TRBJ2-7; 10 nucleotides agree with TRBD1. Germline CDR1 is MDHEN and CDR2 is SYDVKM. The CDR3 sequence is 15 residues long. Trimming cost V 8 bases and J 3 bases; bases outside gene matches: 10. The CDR3 DNA follows: TGTGCCAGCCTTGGACAGGGACAGGGGATCTACGAGCAGTACTTC. It yields the protein CASLGQGQGIYEQYF.

This clonotype was detected many times. V and J are TRBV11-2 and TRBJ2-7; tentatively, D is TRBD2 (7 bases). Trimming cost V 5 bases and J 4 bases, with 15 bases left between them. The germline gives CDR1 SGHAT, CDR2 FQNNGV. CDR3 length equals 14 residues. In DNA, the CDR3 is TGTGCCAGCAGCCCCTCAGGGGAGGGGTACGAGCAGTACTTC. Protein sequence: CASSPSGEGYEQYF.